A single sample gave rise to the 8 T cell receptor beta chains below, sequenced in a study of blood T cell repertoires in COVID-19. The method was immunoSEQ multiplex PCR; TCRdb's version includes in-frame clones alone and lacks a portion of them. The sample includes some 300,000 clones, more than 80% of them seen just once. The sequenced sample consisted of peripheral blood. These receptors originate from a woman between 45 and 60 years old with COVID-19, enrolled during active disease.

V usage is TRBV27 and J usage is TRBJ2-1, with 8 bases lining up with TRBD2. The V gene end was trimmed by 0 bases and the J gene end by 2 bases; junction bases not matched to a gene: 3. The CDR3 contains 16 residues. From germline, CDR1 is MNHEY and CDR2 SMNVEV (reference sequence). CDR3 amino acids: CASSLSYSGTYNEQFF. For the CDR3, the DNA is TGTGCCAGCAGTTTATCCTATAGCGGGACCTACAATGAGCAGTTCTTC.

The CDR3, as DNA: TGTGCCAGCAGCTTAAACCCAGGGGGAATCACTGAAGCTTTCTTT. It is translated as CASSLNPGGITEAFF. The V gene is TRBV7-6, the J gene TRBJ1-1; 7 nucleotides align to TRBD1. Trimming took 2 bases from V and 4 from J; bases not matched to a gene: 7. This CDR3 has 15 amino acids. Germline V gives CDR1 SGHVS, CDR2 FNYEAQ.

The chain uses TRBV18 and TRBJ1-3, with no clear D. V was cut by 2 bases and J by 0 bases, with 8 bases left in between. The CDR3 consists of 15 residues. Germline V CDR1 and CDR2: KGHSH, LQKENI. In DNA form, the CDR3 reads TGTGCCAGCTCACCAATCGCTAACTCTGGAAACACCATATATTTT. This sequence encodes CASSPIANSGNTIYF.

The V and J genes are TRBV7-2 and TRBJ2-1; a possible D gene is TRBD2 (6 bases). Deletions cut 4 bases from V and 3 bases from J, with 16 bases between. Germline CDR1 is SGHTA and CDR2 is FQGNSA. This CDR3 region has 16 residues. CDR3: CASSSQGGMFYNEQFF. The CDR3 region has the DNA TGTGCCAGCAGCTCCCAGGGAGGAATGTTCTACAATGAGCAGTTCTTC.

V and J are TRBV5-4 and TRBJ2-3, with D perhaps matching TRBD2 (6 bases). V lost 0 bases, J lost 1 base, and 9 bases lay in between. From germline, CDR1 is SGHNT and CDR2 YYREEE (reference sequence). The CDR3 has 15 amino acids. CDR3 sequence (DNA): TGTGCCAGCAGCTTGGCGTCGGGGGGCACAGATACGCAGTATTTT. It translates to CASSLASGGTDTQYF.

This chain uses TRBV24-1 with TRBJ2-7; D is possibly TRBD1 (5 bases). V was shortened by 5 bases and J by 1 base, with 8 bases between the two germline ends. This CDR3 has 13 residues. Looked up from germline, CDR1 is KGHDR and CDR2 is SFDVKD. This chain's CDR3 is CATSAAGSYEQYF. In nucleotides, the CDR3 is TGTGCCACCAGTGCGGCAGGGTCCTACGAGCAGTACTTC.

This clone was recorded a few times. The CDR3 DNA reads as TGTGCCAGCAGCTTGGGCGGAGGGCAGCCCCAGCATTTT. It specifies CASSLGGGQPQHF. This chain joins TRBV11-3 and TRBJ1-5; no clear D gene. CDR3 length: 13 amino acids. V was clipped by 3 bases and J by 7 bases, with 10 bases between them. From germline, CDR1 is SGHNT and CDR2 YENEEA.

The rearrangement uses TRBV11-2 and TRBJ2-1; 12 bases are a match to TRBD2. Looked up from germline, CDR1 is SGHAT and CDR2 is FQNNGV. J was trimmed by 8 bases and V by 4 bases; bases with no gene match: 6. The CDR3 consists of 15 residues. The CDR3 here is CASSSGLAGGHEQFF. In DNA form, the CDR3 reads TGTGCCAGCAGCTCGGGACTAGCGGGCGGCCATGAGCAGTTCTTC. Full variable domain (missing parts from reference TRBV11-2 and TRBJ2-1): EAGVAQSPRYKIIEKRQSVAFWCNPISGHATLYWYQQILGQGPKLLIQFQNNGVVDDSQLPKDRFSAERLKGVDSTLKIQPAKLEDSAVYLCASSSGLAGGHEQFFGPGTRLTVL.